The rows below give T cell receptor beta chains drawn from one sample of a study of monozygotic twins with inflammatory bowel disease. TCRdb re-called the 5' RACE reads; one entry per CDR3 protein, DNA not given. The listing contains over 150,000 distinct CDR3 sequences. Sequenced sample: blood. All receptors derive from a human donor with ulcerative colitis or Crohn's disease, or a healthy co-twin of an affected twin (not recorded which). CDR3s include the opening cysteine and the closing phenylalanine or tryptophan. Fields, in order: V gene, J gene, CDR3 protein.

v_call: TRBV24-1; j_call: TRBJ2-2; cdr3_aa: CATWGAASGELFF
v_call: TRBV11-2; j_call: TRBJ2-7; cdr3_aa: CATSYYAGVSYEQYF
v_call: TRBV7-3; j_call: TRBJ2-3; cdr3_aa: CASSLRGSGDTQYF
v_call: TRBV5-1; j_call: TRBJ2-1; cdr3_aa: CASSLRTGGHNEQFF
v_call: TRBV5-1; j_call: TRBJ2-1; cdr3_aa: CASSSTGLAANEQFF
v_call: TRBV5-1; j_call: TRBJ2-1; cdr3_aa: CASSLTGVSVNEQFF
v_call: TRBV7-2; j_call: TRBJ2-1; cdr3_aa: CASSEQTSGHNEQFF
v_call: TRBV20-1; j_call: TRBJ2-3; cdr3_aa: CSARPQDTQYF
v_call: TRBV27; j_call: TRBJ2-3; cdr3_aa: CASTPGGGTDTQYF
v_call: TRBV6-1; j_call: TRBJ1-3; cdr3_aa: CASSRLDRSSGNTIYF
v_call: TRBV9; j_call: TRBJ2-5; cdr3_aa: CASSVGTGTQETQYF
v_call: TRBV24-1; j_call: TRBJ2-1; cdr3_aa: CATSDLRGSSYNEQFF
v_call: TRBV5-4; j_call: TRBJ1-5; cdr3_aa: CASSLGGAKQPQHF
v_call: TRBV3-1; j_call: TRBJ2-7; cdr3_aa: CASSQGRSSYEQYF
v_call: TRBV6-5; j_call: TRBJ2-7; cdr3_aa: CASSYSERDFSYEQYF
v_call: TRBV6-6; j_call: TRBJ1-1; cdr3_aa: CASSYGRLNTEAFF
v_call: TRBV14; j_call: TRBJ2-7; cdr3_aa: CASSKAYEQYF
v_call: TRBV24-1; j_call: TRBJ2-4; cdr3_aa: CATSDLASGREGMQYF
v_call: TRBV4-1; j_call: TRBJ2-1; cdr3_aa: CASSRTGVGNEQFF
v_call: TRBV7-2; j_call: TRBJ2-3; cdr3_aa: CASSLDKVTDTQYF
v_call: TRBV24-1; j_call: TRBJ1-5; cdr3_aa: CATSDTGGSQPQHF
v_call: TRBV6-1; j_call: TRBJ2-3; cdr3_aa: CASGNDRTSGIRDTQYF
v_call: TRBV20-1; j_call: TRBJ2-1; cdr3_aa: CSATLGASDNEQFF
v_call: TRBV6-5; j_call: TRBJ2-6; cdr3_aa: CASSYFPSGDPGANVLTF
v_call: TRBV12-3/TRBV12-4; j_call: TRBJ2-7; cdr3_aa: CASTPGLAGGFEQYF
v_call: TRBV6-5; j_call: TRBJ2-5; cdr3_aa: CASSLSPLAGVGETQYF
v_call: TRBV3-1; j_call: TRBJ2-1; cdr3_aa: CASSQLAGPISAGLYNEQFF